Listed below are T cell receptor beta chains from one sample, sequenced in a study of blood T cell repertoires in COVID-19. Assay: immunoSEQ multiplex PCR; the TCRdb copy retains only in-frame clones and omits some. The sample carries approximately 280,000 clones, approximately 84% recorded once. Sequenced material: peripheral blood. The receptors derive from a woman aged 30 to 39 who had recovered from COVID-19. The CDR3 runs from the conserved cysteine through the conserved F or W. D genes are given only for firm matches. Clone size, where shown, is once, few, many, or a class for clones that have expanded.

abundance | j_gene | d_gene | v_gene | CDR3aa | CDR3nt
- | TRBJ1-1 | TRBD1 | TRBV12-3/TRBV12-4 | CASSGGTGTEAFF | TGTGCCAGCAGCGGCGGGACAGGCACTGAAGCTTTCTTT
- | TRBJ2-4 | - | TRBV3-1/TRBV3-2 | CASSSPGTQENIQYF | TGTGCCAGCAGCTCCCCCGGGACACAAGAAAACATTCAGTACTTC
- | TRBJ2-1 | TRBD1 | TRBV19 | CASRDRGNEQFF | TGTGCCAGTAGGGACAGGGGAAATGAGCAGTTCTTC
once | TRBJ2-2 | - | TRBV15 | CATSILALSGELFF | TGTGCCACCAGCATCCTAGCGCTGTCCGGGGAGCTGTTTTTT
- | TRBJ2-5 | - | TRBV12-3/TRBV12-4 | CASSLGEGTQYF | TGTGCCAGCAGTTTAGGTGAGGGGACCCAGTACTTC
- | TRBJ2-7 | TRBD1 | TRBV18 | CASSPRGQGAYEQYF | TGTGCCAGCTCACCGCGAGGACAGGGGGCCTACGAGCAGTACTTC
- | TRBJ2-1 | TRBD1 | TRBV7-9 | CASSLEPQGTGQFF | TGTGCCAGCAGCTTAGAGCCGCAGGGGACAGGGCAGTTCTTC
once | TRBJ1-1 | - | TRBV5-1 | CASSPGDKNTEAFF | TGCGCCAGCAGCCCCGGGGATAAGAACACTGAAGCTTTCTTT
- | TRBJ2-2 | - | TRBV11-3 | CASSQTWRANTGELFF | TGTGCCAGCAGCCAAACTTGGCGGGCGAACACCGGGGAGCTGTTTTTT
- | TRBJ2-3 | - | TRBV7-9 | CASSLGTASTDTQYF | TGTGCCAGCAGCTTAGGGACAGCGAGCACAGATACGCAGTATTTT
- | TRBJ2-3 | - | TRBV5-1 | CASSLEQVEIDTQYF | TGCGCCAGCAGCTTGGAACAGGTAGAGATAGATACGCAGTATTTT
- | TRBJ2-7 | TRBD1 | TRBV6-5 | CASSITGEGYEQYF | TGTGCCAGCAGTATTACAGGGGAAGGTTACGAGCAGTACTTC
once | TRBJ2-7 | - | TRBV6-2/TRBV6-3 | CASSYLAEQYF | TGTGCCAGCAGTTACTTGGCCGAGCAGTACTTC
- | TRBJ2-7 | TRBD1 | TRBV5-6 | CASTRDRVGEQYF | TGTGCCAGCACCCGGGACAGGGTGGGTGAGCAGTACTTC
once | TRBJ2-1 | - | TRBV6-5 | CASSYDYGGEQFF | TGTGCCAGCAGTTATGACTACGGAGGTGAGCAGTTCTTC
once | TRBJ1-2 | TRBD1 | TRBV19 | CASSIGTDRGRNLGGYTF | TGTGCCAGTAGTATTGGTACGGACAGGGGGCGCAATTTGGGCGGCTACACCTTC
- | TRBJ2-3 | - | TRBV5-4 | CASSFSADTQYF | TGTGCCAGCAGCTTTTCGGCAGATACGCAGTATTTT
- | TRBJ2-3 | TRBD2 | TRBV7-6 | CASSSKPSGGADTQYF | TGTGCCAGCAGCTCAAAACCTAGCGGGGGTGCAGATACGCAGTATTTT
- | TRBJ2-7 | TRBD1 | TRBV18 | CASSGDRDYEQYF | TGTGCCAGCTCCGGGGACAGGGACTACGAGCAGTACTTC
- | TRBJ1-3 | - | TRBV7-9 | CASSPRSDTIYF | TGTGCCAGCAGCCCGCGGTCGGACACCATATATTTT
many | TRBJ2-5 | TRBD2 | TRBV15 | CATSRDRAGAETQYF | TGTGCCACCAGCAGAGATCGAGCGGGAGCAGAGACCCAGTACTTC
once | TRBJ2-4 | - | TRBV7-2 | CASSPPIRAGSLAKNIQYF | TGTGCCAGCAGCCCGCCGATCCGCGCAGGGTCCTTAGCCAAAAACATTCAGTACTTC
- | TRBJ2-7 | TRBD1 | TRBV24-1 | CATAPRQGSYEQYF | TGTGCCACCGCTCCAAGACAGGGTTCCTACGAGCAGTACTTC
- | TRBJ2-1 | TRBD2 | TRBV10-3 | CAIMSTSGGLRNEQFF | TGTGCCATCATGAGTACTAGCGGGGGCCTAAGGAATGAGCAGTTCTTC
- | TRBJ2-7 | TRBD2 | TRBV3-1/TRBV3-2 | CASSPTSGLTYEQYF | TGTGCCAGCAGCCCCACTAGCGGACTAACTTACGAGCAGTACTTC
- | TRBJ2-2 | TRBD1 | TRBV2 | CAIGTGEAGELFF | TGTGCCATCGGGACAGGGGAGGCCGGGGAGCTGTTTTTT
- | TRBJ1-2 | - | TRBV19 | CAARTGAGGYTF | TGTGCCGCCCGAACAGGAGCGGGTGGCTACACCTTC
- | TRBJ1-1 | - | TRBV3-1/TRBV3-2 | CASSQGTEQAFF | TGTGCCAGCAGCCAAGGGACAGAGCAAGCTTTCTTT
- | TRBJ1-1 | - | TRBV6-5 | CASRARGGGTEAFF | TGTGCCAGCAGGGCCCGCGGGGGGGGCACTGAAGCTTTCTTT
- | TRBJ2-1 | TRBD2 | TRBV6-6 | CASSNPGLADPDWQFF | TGTGCCAGCAGTAACCCGGGACTAGCGGACCCAGATTGGCAGTTCTTC
- | TRBJ1-1 | TRBD1 | TRBV11-1 | CASSALGTENTEAFF | TGTGCCAGCAGCGCCTTAGGGACAGAGAACACTGAAGCTTTCTTT
- | TRBJ2-5 | - | TRBV9 | CASSVGAGRQETQYF | TGTGCCAGCAGCGTAGGGGCTGGCCGACAAGAGACCCAGTACTTC